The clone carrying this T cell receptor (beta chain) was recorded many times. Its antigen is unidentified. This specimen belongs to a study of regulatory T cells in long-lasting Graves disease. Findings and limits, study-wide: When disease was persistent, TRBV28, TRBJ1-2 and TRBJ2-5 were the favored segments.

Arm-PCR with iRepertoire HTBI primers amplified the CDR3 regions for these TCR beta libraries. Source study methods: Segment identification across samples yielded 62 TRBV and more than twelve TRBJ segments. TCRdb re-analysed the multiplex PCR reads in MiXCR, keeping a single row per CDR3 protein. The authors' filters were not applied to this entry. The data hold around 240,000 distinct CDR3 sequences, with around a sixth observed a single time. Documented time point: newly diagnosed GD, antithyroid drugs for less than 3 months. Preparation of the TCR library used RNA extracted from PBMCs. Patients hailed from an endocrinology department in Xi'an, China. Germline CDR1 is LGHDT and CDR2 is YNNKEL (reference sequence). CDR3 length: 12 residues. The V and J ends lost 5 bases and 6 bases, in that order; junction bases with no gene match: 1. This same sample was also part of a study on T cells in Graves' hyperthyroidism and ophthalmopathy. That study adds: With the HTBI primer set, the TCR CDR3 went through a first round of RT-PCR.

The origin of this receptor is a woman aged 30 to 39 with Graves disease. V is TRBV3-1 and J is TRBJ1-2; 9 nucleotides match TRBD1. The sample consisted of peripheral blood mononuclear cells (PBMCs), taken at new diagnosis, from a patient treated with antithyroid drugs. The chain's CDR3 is CASSRDRDGYTF. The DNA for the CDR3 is TGTGCCAGCAGCAGGGACAGGGATGGCTACACCTTC.